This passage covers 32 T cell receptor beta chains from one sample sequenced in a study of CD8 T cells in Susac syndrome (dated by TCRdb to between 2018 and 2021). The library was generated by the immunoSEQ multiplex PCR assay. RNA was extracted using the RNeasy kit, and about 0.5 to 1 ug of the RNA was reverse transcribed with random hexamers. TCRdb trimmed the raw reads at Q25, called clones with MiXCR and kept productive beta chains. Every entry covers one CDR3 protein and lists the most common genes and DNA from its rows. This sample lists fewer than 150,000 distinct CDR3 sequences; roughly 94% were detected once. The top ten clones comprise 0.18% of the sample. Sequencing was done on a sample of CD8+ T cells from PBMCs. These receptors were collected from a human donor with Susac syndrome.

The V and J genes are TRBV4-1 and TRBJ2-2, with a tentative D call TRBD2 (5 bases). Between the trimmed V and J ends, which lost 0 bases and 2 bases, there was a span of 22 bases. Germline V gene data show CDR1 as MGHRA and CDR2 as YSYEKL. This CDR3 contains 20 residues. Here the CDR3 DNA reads TGCGCCAGCAGCCAAGATAGGGCTAGCCGTGGACTTGGTAACACCGGGGAGCTGTTTTTT. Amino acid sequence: CASSQDRASRGLGNTGELFF.

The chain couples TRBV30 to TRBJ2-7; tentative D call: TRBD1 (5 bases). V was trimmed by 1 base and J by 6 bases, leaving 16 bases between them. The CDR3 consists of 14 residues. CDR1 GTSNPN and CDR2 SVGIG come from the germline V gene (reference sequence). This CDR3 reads CAWSETVLGSEQYF. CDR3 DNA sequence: TGTGCCTGGAGTGAGACAGTCCTTGGATCCGAGCAGTACTTC.

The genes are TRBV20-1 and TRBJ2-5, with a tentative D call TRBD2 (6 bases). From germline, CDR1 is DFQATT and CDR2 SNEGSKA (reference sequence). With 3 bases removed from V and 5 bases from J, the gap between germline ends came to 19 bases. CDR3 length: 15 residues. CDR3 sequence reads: CSARGGSSALETQYF. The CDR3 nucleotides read TGCAGTGCTAGGGGAGGAAGTTCTGCCCTGGAGACCCAGTACTTC.

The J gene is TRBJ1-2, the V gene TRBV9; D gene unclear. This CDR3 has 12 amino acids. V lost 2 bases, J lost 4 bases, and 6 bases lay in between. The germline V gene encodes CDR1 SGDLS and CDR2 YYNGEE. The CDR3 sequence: CASSVNSYGYTF. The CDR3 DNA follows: TGTGCCAGCAGCGTGAACAGCTATGGCTACACCTTC.

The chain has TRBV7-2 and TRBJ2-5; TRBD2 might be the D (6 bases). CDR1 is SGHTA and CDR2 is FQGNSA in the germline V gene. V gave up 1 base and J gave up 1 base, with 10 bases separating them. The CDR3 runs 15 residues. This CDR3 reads CASSLEMGGQETQYF. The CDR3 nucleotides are TGTGCCAGCAGCTTAGAGATGGGGGGCCAAGAGACCCAGTACTTC.

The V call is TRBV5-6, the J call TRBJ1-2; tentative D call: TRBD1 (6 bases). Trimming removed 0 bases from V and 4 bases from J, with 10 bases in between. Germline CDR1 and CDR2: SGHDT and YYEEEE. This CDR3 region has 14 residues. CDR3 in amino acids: CASSLGQAIYGYTF. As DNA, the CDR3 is TGTGCCAGCAGCTTGGGACAGGCTATCTATGGCTACACCTTC.

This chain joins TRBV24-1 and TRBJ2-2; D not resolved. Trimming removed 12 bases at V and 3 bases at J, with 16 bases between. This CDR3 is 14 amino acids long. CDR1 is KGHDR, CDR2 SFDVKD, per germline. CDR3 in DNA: TGTGCCGTAGACCCGGCAGAGCACACCGGGGAGCTGTTTTTT. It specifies CAVDPAEHTGELFF.

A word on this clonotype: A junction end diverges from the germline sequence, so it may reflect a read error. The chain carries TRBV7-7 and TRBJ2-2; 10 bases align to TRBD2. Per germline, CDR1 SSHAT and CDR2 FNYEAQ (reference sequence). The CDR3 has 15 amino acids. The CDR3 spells CASSRTSGYTGELFF. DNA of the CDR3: TGTGCTAGCAGCCGGACTAGCGGTTACACCGGGGAGCTGTTTTTT.

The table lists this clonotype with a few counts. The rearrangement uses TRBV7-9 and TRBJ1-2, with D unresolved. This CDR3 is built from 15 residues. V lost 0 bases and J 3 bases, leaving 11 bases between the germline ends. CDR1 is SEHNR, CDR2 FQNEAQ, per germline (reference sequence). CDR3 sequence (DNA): TGTGCCAGCAGCTTAGCTTCGACGGCTTACTATGGCTACACCTTC. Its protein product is CASSLASTAYYGYTF. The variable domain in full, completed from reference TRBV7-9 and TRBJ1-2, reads DTGVSQNPRHKITKRGQNVTFRCDPISEHNRLYWYRQTLGQGPEFLTYFQNEAQLEKSRLLSDRFSAERPKGSFSTLEIQRTEQGDSAMYLCASSLASTAYYGYTFGSGTRLTVV.

CDR3 nucleotides: TGTGCCAGCAGTGCAGACAGGGGGGGCACCGGGGAGCTGTTTTTT. Translating it yields CASSADRGGTGELFF. This sequence joins TRBV6-1 and TRBJ2-2; 9 bases map to TRBD1. The length of the CDR3 is 15 residues. Losses at the gene ends were 4 bases for V and 4 bases for J; bases not matched to a gene: 4. Germline V lookup: CDR1 MNHNS, CDR2 SASEGT.

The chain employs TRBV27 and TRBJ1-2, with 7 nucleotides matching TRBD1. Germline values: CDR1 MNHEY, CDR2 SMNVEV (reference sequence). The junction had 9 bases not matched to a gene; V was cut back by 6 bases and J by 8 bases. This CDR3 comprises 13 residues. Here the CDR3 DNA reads TGTGCCAGCAGCCTAGAGGCAGGGGGAGGCTACACCTTC. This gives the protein CASSLEAGGGYTF.

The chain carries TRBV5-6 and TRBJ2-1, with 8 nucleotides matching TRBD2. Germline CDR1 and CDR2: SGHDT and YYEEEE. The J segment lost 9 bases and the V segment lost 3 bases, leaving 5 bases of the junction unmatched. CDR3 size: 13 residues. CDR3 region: CASSSGLAGEQFF. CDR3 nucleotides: TGTGCCAGCAGCTCAGGACTAGCTGGTGAGCAGTTCTTC. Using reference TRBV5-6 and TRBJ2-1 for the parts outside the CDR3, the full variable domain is DAGVTQSPTHLIKTRGQQVTLRCSPKSGHDTVSWYQQALGQGPQFIFQYYEEEERQRGNFPDRFSGHQFPNYSSELNVNALLLGDSALYLCASSSGLAGEQFFGPGTRLTVL.

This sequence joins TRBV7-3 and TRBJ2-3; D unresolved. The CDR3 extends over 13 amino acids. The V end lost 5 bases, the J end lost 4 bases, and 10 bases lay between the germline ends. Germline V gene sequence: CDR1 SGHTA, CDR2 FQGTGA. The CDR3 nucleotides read TGTGCCAGCAGCGCGCCGGCCGCAGATACGCAGTATTTT. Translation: CASSAPAADTQYF.

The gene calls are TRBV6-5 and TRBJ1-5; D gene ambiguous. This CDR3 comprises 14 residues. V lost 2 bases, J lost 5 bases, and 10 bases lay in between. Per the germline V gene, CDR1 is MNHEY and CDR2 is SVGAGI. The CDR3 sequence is CASSYDVRYQPQHF. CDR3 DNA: TGTGCCAGCAGTTACGACGTTAGATATCAGCCCCAGCATTTT.

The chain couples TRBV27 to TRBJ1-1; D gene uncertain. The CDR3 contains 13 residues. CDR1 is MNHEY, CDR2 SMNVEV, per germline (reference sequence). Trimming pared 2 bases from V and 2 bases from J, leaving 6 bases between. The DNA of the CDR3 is TGTGCCAGCAGTTTAGTCACCAACACTGAAGCTTTCTTT. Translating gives CASSLVTNTEAFF.

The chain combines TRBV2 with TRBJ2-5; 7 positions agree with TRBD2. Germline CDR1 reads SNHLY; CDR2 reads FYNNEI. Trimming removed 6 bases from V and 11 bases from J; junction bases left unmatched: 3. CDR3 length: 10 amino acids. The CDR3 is CASSLADQYF. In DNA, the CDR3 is TGTGCCAGCAGCCTAGCGGATCAGTACTTC.

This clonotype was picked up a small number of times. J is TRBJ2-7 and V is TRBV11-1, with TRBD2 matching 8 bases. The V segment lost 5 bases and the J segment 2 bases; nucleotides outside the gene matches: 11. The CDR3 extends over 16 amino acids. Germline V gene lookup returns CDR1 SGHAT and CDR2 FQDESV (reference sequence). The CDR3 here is CASSPRGTRTPYEQYF. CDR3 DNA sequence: TGTGCCAGCAGCCCCCGGGGGACTAGGACGCCCTACGAGCAGTACTTC.

CDR3 bases: TGCAGCACCCTCGGACAGGGAACGTTTCTGAACACTGAAGCTTTCTTT. This codes for CSTLGQGTFLNTEAFF. The chain combines TRBV29-1 with TRBJ1-1; 8 bases map to TRBD1. Germline CDR1 SQVTM, CDR2 ANQGSEA. V was pared by 8 bases and J by 0 bases, with 14 bases of the junction left unmatched. The CDR3 extends over 16 amino acids.

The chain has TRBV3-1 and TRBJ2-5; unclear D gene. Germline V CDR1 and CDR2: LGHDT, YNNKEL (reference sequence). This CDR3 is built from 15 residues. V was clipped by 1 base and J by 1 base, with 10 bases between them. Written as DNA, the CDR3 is TGTGCCAGCAGCCAAGGCAGGTCCTTCCAAGAGACCCAGTACTTC. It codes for CASSQGRSFQETQYF.

The CDR3 bases are TGTGCCAGCAGCCCGCCCCCCGGGACTAGTCACCGAGAGCAGTACTTC. Amino acid sequence: CASSPPPGTSHREQYF. The chain joins TRBV5-6 to TRBJ2-7, with 8 bases that match TRBD2. Germline V gene lookup returns CDR1 SGHDT and CDR2 YYEEEE. V shed 4 bases, J shed 7 bases, and the junction held 16 bases outside the gene matches. The CDR3 sequence is 16 residues long.

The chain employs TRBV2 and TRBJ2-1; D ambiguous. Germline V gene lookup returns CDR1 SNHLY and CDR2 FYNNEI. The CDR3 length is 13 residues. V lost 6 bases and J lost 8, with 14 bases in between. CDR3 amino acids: CASRTLETHEQFF. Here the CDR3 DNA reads TGTGCCAGCAGAACCCTCGAAACCCATGAGCAGTTCTTC.

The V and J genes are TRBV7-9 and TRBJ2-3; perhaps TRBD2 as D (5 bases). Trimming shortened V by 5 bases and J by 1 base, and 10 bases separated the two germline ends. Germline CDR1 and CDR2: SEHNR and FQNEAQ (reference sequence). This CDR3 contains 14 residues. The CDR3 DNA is TGTGCCAGCAGCCCCGCCGGGGGCACAGATACGCAGTATTTT. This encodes CASSPAGGTDTQYF.

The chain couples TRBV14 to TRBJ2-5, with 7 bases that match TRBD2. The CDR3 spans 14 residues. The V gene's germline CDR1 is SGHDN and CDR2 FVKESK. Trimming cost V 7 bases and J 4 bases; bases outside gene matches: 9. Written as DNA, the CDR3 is TGTGCCAGCAACCCTAGCGGTGGGGGAGAGACCCAGTACTTC. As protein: CASNPSGGGETQYF.

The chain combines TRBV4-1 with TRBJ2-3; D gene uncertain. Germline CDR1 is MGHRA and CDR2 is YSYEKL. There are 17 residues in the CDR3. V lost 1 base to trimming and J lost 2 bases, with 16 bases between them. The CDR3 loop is CASSQVGRSTDTDTQYF. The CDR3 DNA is TGCGCCAGCAGCCAAGTAGGCCGCTCGACCGACACAGATACGCAGTATTTT.

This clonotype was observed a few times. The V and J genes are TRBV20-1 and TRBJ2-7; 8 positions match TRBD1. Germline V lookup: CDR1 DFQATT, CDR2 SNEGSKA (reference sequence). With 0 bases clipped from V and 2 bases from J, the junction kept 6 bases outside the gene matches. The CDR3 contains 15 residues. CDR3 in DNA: TGCAGTGCTAGAGATTCCCGGGACAGGCCCTACGAGCAGTACTTC. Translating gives CSARDSRDRPYEQYF.

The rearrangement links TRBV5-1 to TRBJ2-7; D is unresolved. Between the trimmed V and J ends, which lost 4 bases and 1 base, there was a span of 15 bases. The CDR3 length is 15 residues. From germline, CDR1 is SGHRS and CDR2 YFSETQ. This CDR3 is CASSPEPDGSYEQYF. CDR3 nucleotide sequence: TGCGCCAGCAGCCCCGAACCAGACGGATCCTACGAGCAGTACTTC.

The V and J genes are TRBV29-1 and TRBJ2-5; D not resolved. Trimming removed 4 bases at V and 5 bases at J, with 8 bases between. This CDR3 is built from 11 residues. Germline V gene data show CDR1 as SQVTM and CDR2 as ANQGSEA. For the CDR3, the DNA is TGCAGCGTTGGTGCTGGGGAGACCCAGTACTTC. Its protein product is CSVGAGETQYF.

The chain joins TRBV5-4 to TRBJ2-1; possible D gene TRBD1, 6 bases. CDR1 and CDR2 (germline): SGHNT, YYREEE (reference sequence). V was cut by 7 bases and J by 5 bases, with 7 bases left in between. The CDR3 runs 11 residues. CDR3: CASGQNNEQFF. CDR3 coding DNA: TGTGCCAGCGGACAGAACAATGAGCAGTTCTTC.

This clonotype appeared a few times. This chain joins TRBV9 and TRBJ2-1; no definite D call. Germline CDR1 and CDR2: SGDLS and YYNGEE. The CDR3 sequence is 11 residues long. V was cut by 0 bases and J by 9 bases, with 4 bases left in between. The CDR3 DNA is TGTGCCAGCAGCGTAGGTGGTGAGCAGTTCTTC. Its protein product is CASSVGGEQFF.

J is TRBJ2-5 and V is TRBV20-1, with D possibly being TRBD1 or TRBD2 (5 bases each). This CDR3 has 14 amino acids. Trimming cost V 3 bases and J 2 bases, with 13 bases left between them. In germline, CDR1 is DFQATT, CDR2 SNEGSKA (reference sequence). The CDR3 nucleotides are TGCAGTGCTAGGGGAGTTGACAGACAAGAGACCCAGTACTTC. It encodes CSARGVDRQETQYF.

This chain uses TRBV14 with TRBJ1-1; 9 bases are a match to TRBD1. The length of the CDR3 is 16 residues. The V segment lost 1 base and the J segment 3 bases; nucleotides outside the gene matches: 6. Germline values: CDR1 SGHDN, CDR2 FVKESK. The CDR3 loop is CASSQARTGVDTEAFF. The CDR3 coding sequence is TGTGCCAGCAGCCAAGCCCGGACAGGGGTGGACACTGAAGCTTTCTTT.

The CDR3 sequence: CASSYSVLLRRGNAYEQYF. CDR3 nucleotides: TGTGCCAGCAGTTACTCGGTTCTGCTGCGGCGGGGAAACGCTTACGAGCAGTACTTC. The V and J genes are TRBV6-5 and TRBJ2-7; TRBD2 is a possible D gene (6 bases). The V gene lost 0 bases and the J gene lost 4 bases, with 25 bases spanning the gap. The CDR3 has 19 amino acids. CDR1 MNHEY and CDR2 SVGAGI come from the germline V gene.